One sample yielded the 13 T cell receptor beta chains listed below, sequenced in a study of T cells after posttransplantation cyclophosphamide. Controls had myeloablative marrow grafts with methotrexate and calcineurin inhibitor, sampled at 1 year. Libraries were prepared by immunoSEQ multiplex PCR; TCRdb keeps only in-frame clonotypes and omits some of them. The sample includes roughly 9,900 clones, approximately 88% of them seen just once. The material was PBMCs, obtained after an allogeneic stem cell transplant with a calcineurin inhibitor and methotrexate. These receptor sequences come from a male patient aged 30 to 40 who received an allogeneic stem cell transplant from an unrelated donor, was CMV-positive, and had no GVHD. T cells may partly derive from the graft donor.

The V and J genes are TRBV7-7 and TRBJ2-5; the match to TRBD1 covers 7 bases. V lost 1 base and J lost 5; bases outside the gene matches: 10. The CDR3 spans 16 residues. Germline V gene lookup returns CDR1 SSHAT and CDR2 FNYEAQ (reference sequence). The CDR3 loop is CASSLVDRENGETQYF. The CDR3 DNA sequence: TGTGCCAGCAGCTTAGTAGACAGGGAGAATGGTGAGACCCAGTACTTC.

V gene TRBV7-3 combines with J gene TRBJ2-6, with D unresolved. Trimming left V 5 bases short and J 2 bases short, with 19 bases between. Per germline, CDR1 SGHTA and CDR2 FQGTGA. The CDR3 runs 18 residues. CDR3 sequence reads: CASSLHSNGHAGANVLTF. CDR3 DNA sequence: TGTGCCAGCAGCCTTCATAGTAATGGGCACGCTGGGGCCAACGTCCTGACTTTC.

As DNA, the CDR3 is TGTGCCAGCAGCCAGCTGGGGGCTAGCGGGGCGCAAGAGACCCAGTACTTC. It codes for CASSQLGASGAQETQYF. The chain has TRBV4-2 and TRBJ2-5, with 9 bases matching TRBD2. This CDR3 comprises 17 residues. The germline gives CDR1 LGHNA, CDR2 YNFKEQ. The ends lost 3 bases at V and 2 bases at J; junction bases unmatched: 10.

The rearrangement joins TRBV13 to TRBJ1-2; 9 bases are a match to TRBD1. Germline CDR1 and CDR2: PRHDT and FYEKMQ (reference sequence). V dropped 4 bases and J dropped 7; count of bases not matched to a gene: 7. CDR3 length: 14 amino acids. The CDR3 region is CASSYRQGESGYTF. CDR3 nucleotides: TGTGCCAGCAGCTATAGACAGGGGGAATCTGGCTACACCTTC.

The chain is built from TRBV18 and TRBJ1-2, with TRBD1 as a possible D gene (5 bases). With 6 bases removed from V and 4 bases from J, the gap between germline ends came to 24 bases. Germline CDR1 is KGHSH and CDR2 is LQKENI. The CDR3 sequence is 17 residues long. CDR3 region: CASSPVGGQGSLYGYTF. The CDR3 nucleotides are TGTGCCAGCTCTCCCGTGGGCGGACAAGGGTCTCTCTATGGCTACACCTTC.

Regarding this clone: Mismatch with germline at one junction end may stem from a read error. V gene TRBV27 combines with J gene TRBJ1-3; no clear D gene. The length of the CDR3 is 16 residues. Per germline, CDR1 MNHEY and CDR2 SMNVEV (reference sequence). CDR3 sequence: CASSSSIGSSGNTIYF. For the CDR3, the DNA is TGTGCCAGCAGTTCTTCAATCGGGAGTTCTGGGAACACCATATATTTT.

This clone was seen just once. The chain combines TRBV7-9 with TRBJ2-3; D not certain. The CDR3 is 16 residues long. Germline values: CDR1 SEHNR, CDR2 FQNEAQ (reference sequence). V shed 0 bases and J shed 0 bases, with 10 bases lying between them. CDR3 in amino acids: CASSLAEFPSTDTQYF. In DNA form, the CDR3 reads TGTGCCAGCAGCTTAGCAGAGTTTCCTAGCACAGATACGCAGTATTTT.

The rearrangement links TRBV7-2 to TRBJ2-4; 7 nucleotides match TRBD2. Germline lookup yields CDR1 SGHTA and CDR2 FQGNSA. V shed 2 bases and J 7 bases; nucleotides not matched to a gene: 5. There are 14 residues in the CDR3. The CDR3 sequence is CASSLSGGGNIQYF. CDR3 DNA: TGTGCCAGCAGCTTATCCGGGGGAGGGAACATTCAGTACTTC. Based on the CDR3 plus reference TRBV7-2 and TRBJ2-4, the full variable domain is GAGVSQSPSNKVTEKGKDVELRCDPISGHTALYWYRQSLGQGLEFLIYFQGNSAPDKSGLPSDRFSAERTGGSVSTLTIQRTQQEDSAVYLCASSLSGGGNIQYFGAGTRLSVL.

V is TRBV7-9 and J is TRBJ2-7; D may be TRBD2 (5 bases). The CDR3 loop spans 15 amino acids. Trimming stripped 2 bases from V and 5 bases from J, with 16 bases between. CDR1 is SEHNR, CDR2 FQNEAQ, per germline (reference sequence). Here the CDR3 DNA reads TGTGCCAGCAGCTTAAGTGCGGCTAGCCGAAACGAGCAGTACTTC. Translating it yields CASSLSAASRNEQYF.

The chain joins TRBV19 to TRBJ2-5, with D perhaps TRBD1 (5 bases). Trimming took off 3 bases at V and 4 bases at J, with 15 bases between the two ends. CDR1 and CDR2 from the germline V gene are LNHDA and SQIVND (reference sequence). The CDR3 loop spans 15 amino acids. The CDR3 region has the DNA TGTGCCAGTAGTATGGGGCAGGGCCGGGTAGAGACCCAGTACTTC. This sequence encodes CASSMGQGRVETQYF.

CDR3 residues: CASSQDNRGLSSYNEQFF. The CDR3 DNA sequence: TGCGCCAGCAGCCAAGACAACAGGGGCCTTAGCTCCTACAATGAGCAGTTCTTC. The chain couples TRBV4-1 to TRBJ2-1, with TRBD1 matching over 7 bases. Trimming took 0 bases from V and 0 from J; bases not matched to a gene: 8. The CDR3 is 18 amino acids. Germline V gene lookup returns CDR1 MGHRA and CDR2 YSYEKL.

The chain couples TRBV18 to TRBJ1-6; D is unresolved. Germline CDR1 reads KGHSH; CDR2 reads LQKENI. V gave up 3 bases and J gave up 11 bases, with 14 bases separating them. This CDR3 contains 14 residues. The CDR3 DNA sequence: TGTGCCAGCTCACCCGGCCAGGTATTTCCACCCCTCCACTTT. This encodes CASSPGQVFPPLHF.

This sequence joins TRBV19 and TRBJ1-5, with 7 bases fitting TRBD1. Trimming took 0 bases from V and 9 from J; bases not matched to a gene: 8. The CDR3 extends over 15 amino acids. Germline assignment: CDR1 LNHDA and CDR2 SQIVND (reference sequence). CDR3 in amino acids: CASSIEGTVYWPQHF. CDR3 nucleotides: TGTGCCAGTAGTATAGAAGGGACAGTCTATTGGCCCCAGCATTTT.